These T cell receptor beta chains were read from a single sample in a study of cytomegalovirus exposure and HLA in healthy donors. Here immunoSEQ multiplex PCR was the method, and the copy in TCRdb shows in-frame clones only, minus some. The sample carries 200,000 to 250,000 clones, roughly 83% recorded once. Sequenced sample: PBMCs. The receptors originated from a woman under 40 in good health and CMV-seropositive. The CDR3 runs from the conserved cysteine through the conserved F or W. A D gene is named only where the DNA matches it firmly. Clone size is not always given. Where it is, it says once, few, many or a class for expanded clones.

>TRBV4-2|TRBJ1-2|NA|NA
CASSQDAGAYGYTF
TGTGCCAGCAGCCAAGACGCAGGGGCCTATGGCTACACCTTC
>TRBV6-1|TRBJ1-5|NA|NA
CASSEGRRALQGGDQPQHF
TGTGCCAGCAGTGAGGGTAGACGGGCGCTTCAGGGAGGGGACCAGCCCCAGCATTTT
>TRBV27|TRBJ2-5|NA|NA
CASSDTGQETQYF
TGTGCCAGCAGTGACACCGGCCAAGAGACCCAGTACTTC
>TRBV7-2|TRBJ2-6|TRBD1|NA
CASSLRQGAFVYGANVLTF
TGTGCCAGCAGCCTAAGACAGGGGGCGTTCGTTTATGGGGCCAACGTCCTGACTTTC
>TRBV5-1|TRBJ1-5|NA|NA
CASSLDIGQPQHF
TGCGCCAGCAGCTTGGACATAGGGCAGCCCCAGCATTTT
>TRBV28|TRBJ1-3|TRBD1|few
CASSPGTGSGNTIYF
TGTGCCAGCAGCCCGGGGACAGGGTCTGGAAACACCATATATTTT
>TRBV11-2|TRBJ1-1|NA|NA
CASSFSGNTEAFF
TGTGCCAGCAGCTTTTCGGGAAACACTGAAGCTTTCTTT
>TRBV25-1|TRBJ2-2|NA|NA
CASGAGNTGELFF
TGTGCCAGCGGGGCGGGGAACACCGGGGAGCTGTTTTTT
>TRBV30|TRBJ1-5|TRBD1|few
CAWSAGTGGYNQPQHF
TGTGCCTGGAGTGCTGGGACAGGGGGTTACAATCAGCCCCAGCATTTT
>TRBV15|TRBJ2-7|NA|NA
CATSRGDPDYEQYF
TGTGCCACCAGCAGAGGGGACCCTGACTACGAGCAGTACTTC
>TRBV13|TRBJ2-7|NA|NA
CASSLGLGPPPYEQYF
TGTGCCAGCAGCTTAGGCCTGGGGCCTCCCCCCTACGAGCAGTACTTC
>TRBV6-5|TRBJ2-6|NA|NA
CASSYGSWAGANVLTF
TGTGCCAGCAGTTACGGGTCTTGGGCTGGGGCCAACGTCCTGACTTTC
>TRBV30|TRBJ1-1|NA|NA
CAWSVPRGVDTEAFF
TGTGCCTGGAGTGTGCCCAGGGGCGTGGACACTGAAGCTTTCTTT
>TRBV28|TRBJ1-2|NA|NA
CASIWGGSEYGYTF
TGTGCCAGCATATGGGGGGGGTCAGAATATGGCTACACCTTC
>TRBV7-9|TRBJ2-7|NA|once
CASSLFLGTPYEQYF
TGTGCCAGCAGCTTGTTTCTGGGAACTCCCTACGAGCAGTACTTC
>TRBV18|TRBJ1-1|TRBD1|NA
CASSPRDRVSEAFF
TGTGCCAGCTCACCACGGGACAGGGTCTCTGAAGCTTTCTTT
>TRBV6-1|TRBJ2-6|NA|once
CASSEGDSGANVLTF
TGTGCCAGCAGTGAAGGGGATTCTGGGGCCAACGTCCTGACTTTC
>TRBV19|TRBJ1-1|NA|NA
CASSIEQGRTEAFF
TGTGCCAGTAGTATAGAGCAGGGCCGGACTGAAGCTTTCTTT
>TRBV7-2|TRBJ1-1|NA|few
CASSLRGDAFF
TGTGCCAGCAGCTTGAGGGGAGACGCTTTCTTT
>TRBV27|TRBJ1-5|NA|NA
CASSLGRARQPQHF
TGTGCCAGCAGTTTAGGAAGGGCTCGTCAGCCCCAGCATTTT
>TRBV16|TRBJ1-2|NA|NA
CASTQQVYYGYTF
TGTGCCAGCACCCAACAGGTTTACTATGGCTACACCTTC
>TRBV5-1|TRBJ2-1|TRBD2|NA
CASSVGLAGGYNEQFF
TGCGCCAGCAGCGTGGGACTAGCGGGAGGTTACAATGAGCAGTTCTTC
>TRBV5-1|TRBJ2-2|NA|NA
CASKQDTSGTGELFF
TGCGCCAGCAAACAGGACACCTCGGGCACCGGGGAGCTGTTTTTT
>TRBV6-1|TRBJ2-3|NA|NA
CASSVRPYTDTQYF
TGTGCCAGCAGTGTCCGGCCGTACACAGATACGCAGTATTTT
>TRBV18|TRBJ2-5|TRBD2|NA
CASSQLAGVQETQYF
TGTGCCAGCTCCCAACTAGCGGGAGTCCAAGAGACCCAGTACTTC
>TRBV6-4|TRBJ2-1|TRBD1|NA
CASSTGGGGYNEQFF
TGTGCCAGCAGCACAGGGGGCGGAGGATACAATGAGCAGTTCTTC
>TRBV20-1|TRBJ1-2|NA|NA
CSAFDTKSF
TGCAGTGCGTTCGACACGAAAAGCTTC
>TRBV6-5|TRBJ1-1|TRBD1|once
CASKRFRGMNTEAFF
TGTGCCAGCAAGAGGTTCAGGGGGATGAACACTGAAGCTTTCTTT
>TRBV2|TRBJ1-5|NA|NA
CASQWGNQPQHF
TGTGCCAGCCAATGGGGCAATCAGCCCCAGCATTTT
>TRBV28|TRBJ2-2|TRBD2|NA
CASRGTSGSETGELFF
TGTGCCAGCAGGGGGACTAGCGGGAGTGAAACCGGGGAGCTGTTTTTT
>TRBV29-1|TRBJ2-1|TRBD2|once
CSVEAPVQREYYNEQFF
TGCAGCGTTGAGGCCCCCGTTCAGCGGGAGTATTACAATGAGCAGTTCTTC
>TRBV4-3|TRBJ1-2|NA|NA
CASSQDRDPRRGYTF
TGCGCCAGCAGCCAAGATCGAGACCCGAGGCGAGGCTACACCTTC
>TRBV7-2|TRBJ1-4|NA|NA
CASSLGPTNEKLFF
TGTGCCAGCAGCTTAGGGCCAACTAATGAAAAACTGTTTTTT
>TRBV28|TRBJ2-7|NA|NA
CASSLTRGSALYEQYF
TGTGCCAGCAGCCTTACCAGGGGTAGCGCCCTCTACGAGCAGTACTTC
>TRBV7-6|TRBJ1-4|NA|NA
CASSPSTATNEKLFF
TGTGCCAGCAGCCCGTCCACTGCAACTAATGAAAAACTGTTTTTT
>TRBV5-4|TRBJ2-3|TRBD1|NA
CASSRGTGARSDTQYF
TGTGCCAGCAGTCGGGGGACAGGGGCAAGGTCAGATACGCAGTATTTT
>TRBV30|TRBJ2-3|TRBD2|NA
CAWRPSGRADTQYF
TGTGCCTGGAGACCTAGCGGGAGGGCAGATACGCAGTATTTT
>TRBV4-1|TRBJ2-7|TRBD1|few
CASSGDSSYEQYF
TGCGCCAGCAGCGGGGACAGCTCCTACGAGCAGTACTTC